The 9 T cell receptor beta chains listed next were all sequenced from one sample in a study of sequential checkpoint blockade in melanoma (dated by TCRdb to between 2019 and 2020). The library was built by means of the immunoSEQ multiplex PCR assay. TCRdb's version of the immuneACCESS table is confined to in-frame rearrangements and falls short of the full clone set. An unresolved V gene accounts for under half of the shortfall where checked; the remainder is of unknown origin. This sample comprises around 5,200 clones, about a fifth of them detected only once. Of the sample, 15% to 20% is held by the ten largest clones. What the treatment or condition label conveys for this sample: randomized to nivolumab then ipilimumab (arm A) or the reverse (arm B). Sequenced material: tumor tissue (inferred from file names), taken from a patient given nivolumab and ipilimumab in sequence. The origin of the receptors is a human donor with melanoma.

Many counts were recorded for this clone. The chain is built from TRBV6-8 and TRBJ2-3; the D gene is possibly TRBD2 (6 bases). The germline V and J ends were trimmed by 4 bases and 4 bases, with 15 bases remaining between them. The CDR3 consists of 15 residues. Germline CDR1 MNHGY, CDR2 SAAAGT. CDR3: CASSLTSFLADTQYF. CDR3 sequence (DNA): TGTGCCAGCAGTTTGACTAGTTTCCTCGCAGATACGCAGTATTTT.

This clone has at least ten counts. The chain is built from TRBV4-1 and TRBJ2-5; no clear D gene. In germline, CDR1 is MGHRA, CDR2 YSYEKL. V lost 0 bases and J 4 bases, leaving 9 bases between the germline ends. The CDR3 contains 14 residues. CDR3 in amino acids: CASSQEFGRETQYF. Written as DNA, the CDR3 is TGCGCCAGCAGCCAAGAATTCGGTCGAGAGACCCAGTACTTC.

There are a few counts of this clone. The CDR3 DNA follows: TGTGCCATCAGTGAGTCGACTAGCGCCCGCCAGTATTTT. This translates into CAISESTSARQYF. The genes are TRBV10-3 and TRBJ2-3; 8 bases are shared with TRBD2. J was trimmed by 12 bases and V by 0 bases; bases with no gene match: 5. Germline CDR1 reads ENHRY; CDR2 reads SYGVKD. This CDR3 has 13 residues.

By sample share, this clone is medium-sized (0.01 to 0.1%). Here the CDR3 reads CASSFSGTSNADTQYF. In nucleotides, the CDR3 is TGTGCCAGCAGCTTCTCCGGGACTAGCAACGCAGATACGCAGTATTTT. The chain uses TRBV11-3 and TRBJ2-3; 9 bases are shared with TRBD2. Germline-derived CDR1 and CDR2 are SGHNT and YENEEA. The ends lost 3 bases at V and 4 bases at J; junction bases unmatched: 8. The CDR3 has 16 amino acids.

V usage is TRBV18 and J usage is TRBJ1-2; 10 nucleotides agree with TRBD1. Germline CDR1 reads KGHSH; CDR2 reads LQKENI. This CDR3 has 15 amino acids. V trimming: 2 bases; J trimming: 4 bases; junction bases outside the gene matches: 4. The CDR3 DNA reads TGTGCCAGCTCACCAGGGACAGGGGCCTCCTATGGCTACACCTTC. It yields the protein CASSPGTGASYGYTF.

Relative to its sample, this clone is medium-sized (0.01 to 0.1%). The chain joins TRBV6-8 to TRBJ2-2; 8 nucleotides match TRBD1. The germline CDR1 and CDR2 sequences are MNHGY and SAAAGT. J gave up 6 bases and V 2 bases, and 11 bases lay outside the gene matches. The CDR3 length is 17 residues. The CDR3 here is CASSYPSGGGKAGELFF. In DNA, the CDR3 is TGTGCCAGCAGTTACCCATCAGGGGGCGGGAAGGCCGGGGAGCTGTTTTTT.

The chain joins TRBV6-8 to TRBJ2-6, with 7 positions matching TRBD1. CDR3 size: 17 residues. Germline CDR1 MNHGY, CDR2 SAAAGT. The ends lost 0 bases at V and 2 bases at J; junction bases unmatched: 4. In DNA, the CDR3 is TGTGCCAGCAGTTACTCGATGCAGGGGGCTGGGGCCAACGTCCTGACTTTC. Its translation: CASSYSMQGAGANVLTF.

This chain joins TRBV28 and TRBJ2-7; perhaps TRBD1 as D (6 bases). V lost 5 bases and J lost 4, with 24 bases in between. Germline loops: CDR1 MDHEN, CDR2 SYDVKM. This CDR3 has 17 amino acids. CDR3 DNA: TGTGCCAGCAGTCCACACGTCCCAGGGGTCAAAGGGTACGAGCAGTACTTC. Encoded protein: CASSPHVPGVKGYEQYF.

The chain combines TRBV29-1 with TRBJ2-2; perhaps D is TRBD1 or TRBD2 (5 bases each). The CDR3 is 12 amino acids. Germline assignment: CDR1 SQVTM and CDR2 ANQGSEA. The V gene lost 5 bases and the J gene lost 5 bases, with 9 bases spanning the gap. The CDR3 sequence is CSVREGTGELFF. As DNA, the CDR3 is TGCAGCGTTCGTGAGGGGACCGGGGAGCTGTTTTTT.